This T cell receptor (beta chain) was captured in a study of blood T cell repertoires in COVID-19. TCRdb's copy holds only in-frame clones and misses some; the assay was immunoSEQ multiplex PCR. There are about 140,000 clones in the sample; 80% to 90% occur only once, and approximately 4.2% lies in the top ten. This CDR3 region has 15 residues. Trimming took off 0 bases at V and 5 bases at J, with 12 bases between the two ends. CDR1 and CDR2 from the germline V gene are SGHTS and YDEGEE. The receptor comes from a woman aged 40 to 50 with acute or convalescent COVID-19. Material for sequencing was peripheral blood. The chain has TRBV5-8 and TRBJ1-3; D remains ambiguous. The CDR3 is CASSLAAATRNTIYF. The CDR3 DNA is TGTGCCAGCAGCTTGGCCGCAGCGACGAGAAACACCATATATTTT.